The 16 T cell receptor beta chains presented below share a single source sample, sequenced in a study of beta chain features in type 1 diabetes. The study reverse transcribed the entire isolated RNA, so it sequenced expressed TCRB transcripts. Data came from immunoSEQ multiplex PCR; TCRdb stores just in-frame clones and leaves some out. In the table there are around 330,000 clones, approximately 10% of which are singletons. Sequencing input: naive CD4+ T cells from blood. These receptors originate from a young woman in good health.

The chain carries TRBV2 and TRBJ1-2; D might be TRBD1 (6 bases). CDR1 and CDR2 (germline): SNHLY, FYNNEI. The CDR3 runs to 11 residues. V was shortened by 8 bases and J by 8 bases, with 12 bases between the two germline ends. CDR3 region: CASGQGTGYTF. The CDR3 DNA sequence: TGTGCCAGCGGCCAGGGGACGGGCTACACCTTC.

The rearrangement joins TRBV19 to TRBJ2-4, with 9 nucleotides matching TRBD1. The V gene's germline CDR1 is LNHDA and CDR2 SQIVND (reference sequence). With 5 bases clipped from V and 8 bases from J, the junction kept 7 bases outside the gene matches. This CDR3 comprises 14 residues. This chain's CDR3 is CASSARDRVYIQYF. DNA for the CDR3: TGTGCCAGTAGTGCCCGGGACAGGGTTTACATTCAGTACTTC.

This chain joins TRBV5-6 and TRBJ2-3; no clear D gene. The germline V gene encodes CDR1 SGHDT and CDR2 YYEEEE. The V and J ends lost 2 bases and 4 bases respectively, with 8 bases between them. The CDR3 runs to 13 residues. DNA of the CDR3: TGTGCCAGCAGCTTTCAGGATCCAGATACGCAGTATTTT. Amino acids: CASSFQDPDTQYF.

The rearrangement uses TRBV5-1 and TRBJ1-1; 12 bases line up with TRBD1. The ends lost 1 base at V and 6 bases at J; junction bases unmatched: 13. Germline lookup yields CDR1 SGHRS and CDR2 YFSETQ. This CDR3 contains 18 residues. The CDR3 DNA follows: TGCGCCAGCAGCTTGTGGACCGGGACAGGGGGCGACGTCCCTGAAGCTTTCTTT. Amino acids: CASSLWTGTGGDVPEAFF.

This clone has only a few counts. The chain combines TRBV5-1 with TRBJ1-1, with 8 positions matching TRBD1. Trimming cost V 2 bases and J 1 base; bases outside gene matches: 1. This CDR3 region has 14 residues. CDR1 is SGHRS and CDR2 is YFSETQ in the germline V gene. Here the CDR3 reads CASSFGTGNTEAFF. CDR3 nucleotide sequence: TGCGCCAGCAGCTTCGGGACAGGGAACACTGAAGCTTTCTTT.

In this sample, this clone turned up a few times. The rearrangement links TRBV6-5 to TRBJ1-1; a weak D match, TRBD1 (6 bases). This CDR3 is 15 amino acids long. Germline values: CDR1 MNHEY, CDR2 SVGAGI. With 3 bases removed from V and 0 bases from J, the gap between germline ends came to 11 bases. CDR3 bases: TGTGCCAGCAGTTATCGCGCAGGGGTGAACACTGAAGCTTTCTTT. It codes for CASSYRAGVNTEAFF.

This chain links TRBV15 with TRBJ2-3; TRBD2 matches 10 bases. The CDR3 covers 15 residues. V lost 4 bases to trimming and J lost 3 bases; unmatched junction nucleotides: 4. The V gene's germline CDR1 is LNHNV and CDR2 YYDKDF (reference sequence). The CDR3, as DNA: TGTGCCACCAGCATCCAGGGACTAGCGACAGATACGCAGTATTTT. This gives the protein CATSIQGLATDTQYF.

This clone appeared a few times. The chain recombines TRBV19 with TRBJ1-2; D may be TRBD1 (6 bases). V lost 7 bases, J lost 2 bases, and 17 bases lay in between. This CDR3 contains 15 residues. Per germline, CDR1 LNHDA and CDR2 SQIVND (reference sequence). CDR3 bases: TGTGCCAGTACCACCCGACACAGGGAAAACTATGGCTACACCTTC. Protein: CASTTRHRENYGYTF.

Comment on this clone: At one of its ends the junction is not consistent with the germline gene, which may arise from a read error. The chain has TRBV18 and TRBJ2-7, with D unclear. Per the germline V gene, CDR1 is KGHSH and CDR2 is LQKENI. This CDR3 spans 12 amino acids. This CDR3 reads CASSPFSDEQYF. CDR3 bases: TGTGCCAGCTCACCATTCTCCGACGAGCAGTACTTC.

This clone was counted only a few times. J is TRBJ2-7 and V is TRBV28, with D tentatively TRBD2 (5 bases). This CDR3 comprises 14 residues. Trimming stripped 5 bases from V and 2 bases from J, with 13 bases between. The germline CDR1 and CDR2 sequences are MDHEN and SYDVKM. The CDR3 is CASSPSAEPYEQYF. As DNA, the CDR3 is TGTGCCAGCAGTCCGTCAGCGGAGCCCTACGAGCAGTACTTC.

This sequence joins TRBV25-1 and TRBJ2-1; D perhaps matches TRBD1 (5 bases). Germline CDR1 MGHDK, CDR2 SYGVNS. This CDR3 has 16 residues. Trimming removed 4 bases from V and 0 bases from J, with 13 bases in between. The CDR3: CASSVHTGSSYNEQFF. CDR3 bases: TGTGCCAGCAGTGTCCATACAGGTAGCTCCTACAATGAGCAGTTCTTC.

In its sample, this clone was seen a few times. The V call is TRBV7-8, the J call TRBJ2-3; TRBD2 is a possible D gene (5 bases). V was cut by 2 bases and J by 4 bases, with 10 bases left in between. Looked up from germline, CDR1 is SGHVS and CDR2 is FQNEAQ. There are 14 residues in the CDR3. The CDR3 bases are TGTGCCAGCAGCTTAACTAGTCGGGCAGATACGCAGTATTTT. This translates into CASSLTSRADTQYF.

This sequence joins TRBV7-9 and TRBJ2-7, with TRBD1 matching 10 bases. This CDR3 spans 15 amino acids. Looked up from germline, CDR1 is SEHNR and CDR2 is FQNEAQ (reference sequence). With V trimmed by 3 bases and J by 6 bases, 8 bases remained unmatched. The CDR3: CASSLDSTGGIEQYF. The CDR3, as DNA: TGTGCCAGCAGCTTGGACTCGACAGGGGGCATCGAGCAGTACTTC.

As DNA, the CDR3 is TGTGCCAGCAGCCCCGGTGCAGGGAACCAGCCCCAGCATTTT. Its protein product is CASSPGAGNQPQHF. The V and J genes are TRBV7-8 and TRBJ1-5; possible D gene TRBD1, 5 bases. The CDR3 has 14 residues. Germline V gene data show CDR1 as SGHVS and CDR2 as FQNEAQ. V was clipped by 5 bases and J by 7 bases, with 15 bases between them.

This clone has more than one count but fewer than ten. This chain connects TRBV18 to TRBJ1-1; perhaps TRBD1 as D (6 bases). Germline values: CDR1 KGHSH, CDR2 LQKENI. The CDR3 runs 15 residues. V was shortened by 4 bases and J by 2 bases, with 14 bases between the two germline ends. Here the CDR3 DNA reads TGTGCCAGCTCACTATCGGGGGGGGCCAACACTGAAGCTTTCTTT. Amino acid sequence: CASSLSGGANTEAFF.

This rearrangement joins TRBV28 to TRBJ2-1; 9 bases line up with TRBD1. Germline CDR1 and CDR2: MDHEN and SYDVKM. The CDR3 is 15 amino acids. J gave up 5 bases and V 5 bases, and 7 bases lay outside the gene matches. CDR3 nucleotides: TGTGCCAGCAGTCAACCCGGGACAGGGCACAATGAGCAGTTCTTC. Its translation: CASSQPGTGHNEQFF.